This entry lists 26 T cell receptor beta chains sequenced from one sample in a study of blood T cell repertoires in COVID-19. Method: immunoSEQ multiplex PCR; TCRdb's copy keeps in-frame clones and lacks some. The data hold a few hundred thousand clones, with just under 90% observed a single time. Material: peripheral blood. The receptors were gathered from a woman in her 50s with COVID-19, enrolled during active disease.

The chain couples TRBV29-1 to TRBJ1-2; D possibly corresponds to TRBD1 (6 bases). The V and J ends lost 7 bases and 2 bases respectively, with 17 bases between them. The length of the CDR3 is 14 residues. CDR1 is SQVTM and CDR2 is ANQGSEA in the germline V gene. CDR3 protein: CSAEGGRGNYGYTF. CDR3 bases: TGCAGCGCTGAGGGCGGCAGGGGCAACTATGGCTACACCTTC. Together with reference TRBV29-1 and TRBJ1-2, the CDR3 gives the full variable domain: SAVISQKPSRDICQRGTSLTIQCQVDSQVTMMFWYRQQPGQSLTLIATANQGSEATYESGFVIDKFPISRPNLTFSTLTVSNMSPEDSSIYLCSAEGGRGNYGYTFGSGTRLTVV.

The V call is TRBV5-4, the J call TRBJ2-1; D may be TRBD1 (5 bases). Germline V gene data show CDR1 as SGHNT and CDR2 as YYREEE (reference sequence). This CDR3 spans 13 amino acids. The V end lost 0 bases, the J end lost 4 bases, and 5 bases lay between the germline ends. The CDR3 loop reads CASSLGQYNEQFF. CDR3 nucleotides: TGTGCCAGCAGCTTGGGACAGTACAATGAGCAGTTCTTC.

On this clone: A read error may account for a junction end that differs from germline. The genes are TRBV5-1 and TRBJ2-7, with 9 bases fitting TRBD1. The CDR3 runs 12 residues. In germline, CDR1 is SGHRS, CDR2 YFSETQ. DNA for the CDR3: TGCGCCAGCAGCGCGACCGGGACAGGGCCCCACTTC. Translating gives CASSATGTGPHF.

The chain combines TRBV19 with TRBJ1-2; D is uncertain. The CDR3 sequence is 15 residues long. Germline V CDR1 and CDR2: LNHDA, SQIVND (reference sequence). V was pared by 5 bases and J by 4 bases, with 17 bases between. The CDR3 is CASSVTLSEGYGYTF. The CDR3 DNA reads TGTGCCAGTAGTGTTACCCTATCCGAGGGCTATGGCTACACCTTC.

The chain is built from TRBV7-2 and TRBJ1-2; 8 bases agree with TRBD1. J gave up 1 base and V 4 bases, and 11 bases lay outside the gene matches. The V gene's germline CDR1 is SGHTA and CDR2 FQGNSA. The CDR3 is 17 residues long. The CDR3 loop reads CASSSSGRQGNNYGYTF. CDR3 nucleotide sequence: TGTGCCAGCAGCTCTAGTGGGCGACAGGGGAATAACTATGGCTACACCTTC.

The V call is TRBV2, the J call TRBJ2-7, with 11 bases lining up with TRBD2. Germline V gives CDR1 SNHLY, CDR2 FYNNEI. This CDR3 has 14 amino acids. V gave up 3 bases and J gave up 4 bases; unmatched junction bases: 2. In DNA form, the CDR3 reads TGTGCCAGCAGTGAGACTAGCGGGAAGTACGAGCAGTACTTC. Encoded protein: CASSETSGKYEQYF.

This chain uses TRBV12-3 or TRBV12-4 with TRBJ2-1, with a weak D call TRBD2 (5 bases). The CDR3 runs to 12 residues. The V gene lost 3 bases and the J gene lost 7 bases, with 7 bases spanning the gap. Here the CDR3 DNA reads TGTGCCAGCAGTTTCGGCGGGAATGAGCAGTTCTTC. Translation: CASSFGGNEQFF.

The genes are TRBV19 and TRBJ2-2; D possibly corresponds to TRBD2 (6 bases). Germline V gene data show CDR1 as LNHDA and CDR2 as SQIVND (reference sequence). Between the trimmed V and J ends, which lost 8 bases and 6 bases, there was a span of 19 bases. This CDR3 comprises 15 residues. The CDR3 protein is CASFHGRTGAGELFF. Here the CDR3 DNA reads TGTGCCAGTTTCCACGGACGGACGGGGGCCGGGGAGCTGTTTTTT.

The chain joins TRBV15 to TRBJ2-1, with 9 bases aligning to TRBD1. J lost 15 bases, V lost 5 bases, and 11 bases had no gene match. CDR1 and CDR2 (germline): LNHNV, YYDKDF (reference sequence). The CDR3 loop spans 13 amino acids. CDR3 nucleotides: TGTGCCACCAGCCGACAACAGGGACAGGGTCCGTTCTTC. Encoded protein: CATSRQQGQGPFF.

V is TRBV19 and J is TRBJ2-5; D is undetermined. The CDR3 has 13 amino acids. The V end lost 5 bases, the J end lost 1 base, and 8 bases lay between the germline ends. The germline V gene has CDR1 LNHDA and CDR2 SQIVND (reference sequence). The CDR3 DNA reads as TGTGCCAGTAGTGTCACGGTCCAAGAGACCCAGTACTTC. Translation: CASSVTVQETQYF.

This chain links TRBV24-1 with TRBJ2-5, with 8 positions matching TRBD1. The CDR3 is 15 amino acids. Germline CDR1 is KGHDR and CDR2 is SFDVKD. V lost 9 bases to trimming and J lost 6 bases; unmatched junction nucleotides: 14. The CDR3 DNA sequence: TGTGCCACCCCGTTTTATCAGGGGGCAGGGAAGACCCAGTACTTC. Protein product: CATPFYQGAGKTQYF.

The chain combines TRBV4-1 with TRBJ2-5; 14 nucleotides line up with TRBD2. The CDR3 loop spans 20 amino acids. In germline, CDR1 is MGHRA, CDR2 YSYEKL. V lost 1 base, J lost 2 bases, and 12 bases stayed unmatched. The CDR3 sequence is CASSQALLTSGRVRQETQYF. DNA of the CDR3: TGCGCCAGCAGCCAAGCCCTCTTGACTAGCGGGAGGGTGAGACAAGAGACCCAGTACTTC.

This clone was observed a handful of times. The V and J genes are TRBV7-2 and TRBJ1-2; maybe TRBD1 (6 bases). Per germline, CDR1 SGHTA and CDR2 FQGNSA. CDR3 length equals 15 residues. V was trimmed by 1 base and J by 0 bases, leaving 9 bases between them. The CDR3 here is CASSLVGTTNYGYTF. The CDR3 region has the DNA TGTGCCAGCAGCTTAGTTGGGACAACTAACTATGGCTACACCTTC.

This sequence joins TRBV6-5 and TRBJ2-5; 7 bases fit TRBD1. The CDR3 loop spans 14 amino acids. CDR1 is MNHEY and CDR2 is SVGAGI in the germline V gene. Germline trimming cut 5 bases from V and 2 bases from J; bases unmatched to any gene: 5. The CDR3 loop reads CASSRGTEQETQYF. For the CDR3, the DNA is TGTGCCAGCAGTCGAGGGACAGAGCAAGAGACCCAGTACTTC.

V is TRBV5-1 and J is TRBJ2-3, with 12 bases fitting TRBD2. Germline V CDR1 and CDR2: SGHRS, YFSETQ. The junction had 15 bases not matched to a gene; V was cut back by 4 bases and J by 3 bases. The CDR3 totals 19 residues. In nucleotides, the CDR3 is TGCGCCAGCAGCCTTGGATCGCTAGCGGGAGGGCCGAGGACAGATACGCAGTATTTT. Translating it yields CASSLGSLAGGPRTDTQYF.

The gene calls are TRBV24-1 and TRBJ2-5; 7 bases match TRBD2. The CDR3 sequence is 13 residues long. Germline CDR1 and CDR2: KGHDR and SFDVKD. Trimming cost V 9 bases and J 5 bases; bases outside gene matches: 8. The CDR3 region has the DNA TGTGCCACCCGCCCCCCAGCGGGGGAGACCCAGTACTTC. Residues: CATRPPAGETQYF.

V usage is TRBV11-3 and J usage is TRBJ1-5; D gene ambiguous. CDR1 SGHNT and CDR2 YENEEA come from the germline V gene. Trimming shortened V by 5 bases and J by 7 bases, and 21 bases separated the two germline ends. The CDR3 is made up of 16 amino acids. In DNA form, the CDR3 reads TGTGCCAGCAGCCGCTTACGTATAACATACAACCAGCCCCAGCATTTT. It specifies CASSRLRITYNQPQHF.

The CDR3 coding sequence is TGTGCCAGCCGACAGGGTTCGTACGAGCAGTACTTC. Translation gives CASRQGSYEQYF. The chain carries TRBV2 and TRBJ2-7, with 7 bases lining up with TRBD1. Germline CDR1 and CDR2: SNHLY and FYNNEI. The ends lost 8 bases at V and 4 bases at J; junction bases unmatched: 5. The CDR3 spans 12 residues.

The chain combines TRBV7-8 with TRBJ1-1; D is perhaps TRBD1 (6 bases). Germline assignment: CDR1 SGHVS and CDR2 FQNEAQ. This CDR3 has 17 amino acids. Trimming shortened V by 1 base and J by 6 bases, and 21 bases separated the two germline ends. The CDR3 region has the DNA TGTGCCAGCAGCTTAGGGCCCTTTAGGAAACCAGGGGCTGAAGCTTTCTTT. Amino acid sequence: CASSLGPFRKPGAEAFF. Variable domain in full (rest from reference TRBV7-8 and TRBJ1-1): GAGVSQSPRYKVAKRGQDVALRCDPISGHVSLFWYQQALGQGPEFLTYFQNEAQLDKSGLPSDRFFAERPEGSVSTLKIQRTQQEDSAVYLCASSLGPFRKPGAEAFFGQGTRLTVV.

The chain couples TRBV27 to TRBJ2-5; D is possibly TRBD2 (6 bases). CDR1 and CDR2 from the germline V gene are MNHEY and SMNVEV (reference sequence). This CDR3 spans 14 amino acids. V was clipped by 6 bases and J by 4 bases, with 15 bases between them. CDR3 sequence: CASSLSGRTETQYF. The CDR3 bases are TGTGCCAGCAGCCTTAGCGGCAGGACAGAGACCCAGTACTTC.

The chain employs TRBV3-1 (or the pseudogene TRBV3-2) and TRBJ2-7; D is possibly TRBD1 (5 bases). Trimming took 3 bases from V and 1 from J, leaving 13 bases between them. The CDR3 loop spans 15 amino acids. The V gene's germline CDR1 is LGHDT and CDR2 YNNKEL (reference sequence). CDR3 nucleotides: TGTGCCAGCAGCCACAGGGCCTCCTTGTCCTACGAGCAGTACTTC. Translating gives CASSHRASLSYEQYF.

The gene calls are TRBV24-1 and TRBJ2-1; 8 bases line up with TRBD2. The germline CDR1 and CDR2 sequences are KGHDR and SFDVKD. The CDR3 has 15 amino acids. Trimming took 4 bases from V and 0 from J; bases not matched to a gene: 1. The DNA for the CDR3 is TGTGCCACCAGTGAAGCGGGAGTCTCCTACAATGAGCAGTTCTTC. This encodes CATSEAGVSYNEQFF.

The CDR3 loop is CATSLAAGDYYNEQFF. The CDR3, as DNA: TGTGCCACTTCACTAGCGGCGGGGGACTACTACAATGAGCAGTTCTTC. V usage is TRBV19 and J usage is TRBJ2-1; 8 nucleotides line up with TRBD2. CDR3 length: 16 residues. The V segment lost 10 bases and the J segment 3 bases; nucleotides outside the gene matches: 14. Looked up from germline, CDR1 is LNHDA and CDR2 is SQIVND (reference sequence).

V gene TRBV30 combines with J gene TRBJ1-5; maybe TRBD1 (6 bases). Germline CDR1 reads GTSNPN; CDR2 reads SVGIG (reference sequence). The CDR3 has 13 residues. The V end was cut by 2 bases, the J end by 5 bases, with 10 bases between. In DNA form, the CDR3 reads TGTGCCTGGAGTCCGGGGGGCGATCAGCCCCAGCATTTT. This translates into CAWSPGGDQPQHF.

The chain joins TRBV6-4 to TRBJ1-5, with a possible D match to TRBD1 (5 bases). The V and J ends lost 4 bases and 3 bases respectively, with 10 bases between them. In germline, CDR1 is MRHNA, CDR2 SNTAGT. The CDR3 is 14 amino acids. CDR3 sequence reads: CASSATAINQPQHF. The CDR3 DNA reads TGTGCCAGCAGTGCGACAGCGATCAATCAGCCCCAGCATTTT.

CDR3 bases: TGCAGCGTCGATACAGGGTTGGGTGAAAAACTGTTTTTT. This translates into CSVDTGLGEKLFF. This sequence joins TRBV29-1 and TRBJ1-4, with D tentatively TRBD1 (6 bases). V gave up 6 bases and J gave up 7 bases, with 15 bases separating them. This CDR3 is built from 13 residues. The V gene's germline CDR1 is SQVTM and CDR2 ANQGSEA.